This entry lists 15 T cell receptor beta chains sequenced from one sample in a study of tumor-infiltrating lymphocytes in primary liver carcinoma. Unsorted whole blood supplied the blood RNA, and germline DNA was isolated too. Reverse transcription of about 500 ng total RNA with a constant-region primer produced TCR beta cDNA. What produced the TCR beta libraries was three nested multiplex PCR rounds using slightly modified ARM-PCR. With TRBV1-TRBV30 forward primers and a C-beta reverse primer, the first two PCR rounds were run for 9 to 10 cycles each. TCRdb reanalysed the multiplex PCR reads using MiXCR and keeps one entry per CDR3 protein. Among about 310,000 distinct CDR3 sequences listed, 65% were seen once. Sequencing was done on a sample of peripheral blood. The receptors here all came from a man aged 40-49 years with primary liver carcinoma and hepatitis B virus infection.

Note on this clonotype: This could be a read error, since a much larger clone is one nucleotide away. This chain connects TRBV6-1 to TRBJ2-1, with TRBD1 matching over 7 bases. In germline, CDR1 is MNHNS, CDR2 SASEGT. V trimming: 7 bases; J trimming: 0 bases; junction bases outside the gene matches: 6. The CDR3 consists of 15 residues. CDR3 in DNA: TGTGCCAGCACCCTCCGGGACAGCTCCTACAATGAGCAGTTCTTC. Translated, it gives CASTLRDSSYNEQFF.

This clonotype was detected many times. The V call is TRBV6-2 or TRBV6-3, the J call TRBJ2-2, with 7 bases lining up with TRBD2. There are 15 residues in the CDR3. Trimming at V came to 6 bases and at J to 4 bases, leaving 8 bases not matched to a gene. Per the germline V gene, CDR1 is MNHEY and CDR2 is SVGEGT. CDR3 sequence reads: CASRLGLLGTGELFF. The CDR3 DNA is TGTGCCAGCAGATTGGGACTACTCGGCACCGGGGAGCTGTTTTTT.

Notes on this clonotype: This may stem from a read error, because a much larger clone lies one nucleotide away. This rearrangement joins TRBV4-3 to TRBJ2-5; TRBD1 is a possible D gene (5 bases). Trimming removed 3 bases from V and 0 bases from J, with 17 bases in between. The germline V gene encodes CDR1 LGHNA and CDR2 YSLEER. This CDR3 spans 17 amino acids. The CDR3 region has the DNA TGCGCCAGCAGCCAGACGTCAGGGCCTAGGTACCAAGAGACCCAGTACTTC. Its protein is CASSQTSGPRYQETQYF.

The chain links TRBV5-1 to TRBJ1-3; TRBD1 matches 8 bases. V shed 3 bases and J 4 bases; nucleotides not matched to a gene: 3. CDR3 length equals 14 residues. Germline-derived CDR1 and CDR2 are SGHRS and YFSETQ. DNA of the CDR3: TGCGCCAGCAGCTCTACAGGGGGAGGAAACACCATATATTTT. It is translated as CASSSTGGGNTIYF.

The V gene is TRBV5-1, the J gene TRBJ2-2; TRBD2 might be the D (5 bases). There are 15 residues in the CDR3. Germline V gives CDR1 SGHRS, CDR2 YFSETQ. With 4 bases removed from V and 7 bases from J, the gap between germline ends came to 17 bases. CDR3 loop: CASSPEADLFGELFF. The CDR3, as DNA: TGCGCCAGCAGCCCGGAGGCGGATCTCTTCGGGGAGCTGTTTTTT.

A word on this clonotype: It is likely a read error, because the conserved phenylalanine at the end of the CDR3 is missing. This chain uses TRBV11-2 with TRBJ1-1, with TRBD1 matching over 7 bases. The CDR3 runs to 15 residues. The junction had 7 bases not matched to a gene; V was cut back by 3 bases and J by 3 bases. Germline loops: CDR1 SGHAT, CDR2 FQNNGV. In DNA, the CDR3 is TGTGCCAGCAGCTTCGTTCAAGGGGGCGACACTGAAGCTTTCTCT. Protein: CASSFVQGGDTEAFS.

This chain links TRBV5-1 with TRBJ1-5; D call uncertain. V lost 3 bases and J 5 bases, leaving 9 bases between the germline ends. Germline CDR1 is SGHRS and CDR2 is YFSETQ. The CDR3 length is 13 residues. CDR3 bases: TGCGCCAGCAGCTCGTTAGGAGATCAGCCCCAGCATTTT. This gives the protein CASSSLGDQPQHF.

This clonotype was counted a few times. J is TRBJ2-1 and V is TRBV5-1; D may correspond to TRBD1 or TRBD2 (5 bases each). Trimming took 5 bases from V and 6 from J, leaving 15 bases between them. The germline CDR1 and CDR2 sequences are SGHRS and YFSETQ. The CDR3 consists of 14 residues. This CDR3 reads CASSADTGGNEQFF. For the CDR3, the DNA is TGCGCCAGCAGTGCGGACACTGGGGGCAATGAGCAGTTCTTC.

This clonotype was detected only a few times. A read error may account for a junction end that differs from germline. This chain joins TRBV4-1 and TRBJ2-7; 10 bases agree with TRBD2. From germline, CDR1 is MGHRA and CDR2 YSYEKL. The length of the CDR3 is 15 residues. CDR3 DNA sequence: TGCGCCAGCAACCAAGGGACTAGCGCCTCCTACGAGCAGTACTTC. Amino acid sequence: CASNQGTSASYEQYF.

The rearrangement links TRBV6-2 or TRBV6-3 to TRBJ2-2; the D gene is possibly TRBD1 (5 bases). Germline V gene sequence: CDR1 MNHEY, CDR2 SVGEGT. This CDR3 spans 13 amino acids. The CDR3, as DNA: TGTGGCATCGAACGAAGGGGCACCGGGGAGCTGTTTTTT. Translated, it gives CGIERRGTGELFF.

This clonotype was seen repeatedly, ten times or more. The chain links TRBV6-1 to TRBJ2-7, with 9 bases identical to TRBD1. With V trimmed by 6 bases and J by 2 bases, 5 bases remained unmatched. The CDR3 contains 14 residues. The germline CDR1 and CDR2 sequences are MNHNS and SASEGT. CDR3 residues: CASRPGQGPYEQYF. CDR3 bases: TGTGCCAGCAGGCCGGGACAGGGTCCCTACGAGCAGTACTTC.

This clonotype was seen many times. This rearrangement joins TRBV12-3 or TRBV12-4 to TRBJ1-5; unclear D gene. The CDR3 runs 15 residues. The ends were cut back, 4 bases at V and 1 base at J, with 11 bases in the middle. The CDR3 reads CASSSAPTSNQPQHF. The CDR3 DNA sequence: TGTGCCAGCAGTTCTGCACCCACAAGCAATCAGCCCCAGCATTTT.

This clonotype has ten or more counts. J is TRBJ2-2 and V is TRBV4-3; unclear D gene. Germline CDR1 reads LGHNA; CDR2 reads YSLEER. With 0 bases removed from V and 6 bases from J, the gap between germline ends came to 8 bases. This CDR3 has 14 amino acids. In DNA, the CDR3 is TGCGCCAGCAGCCAAGATTTTACGGCCGGGGAGCTGTTTTTT. Protein sequence: CASSQDFTAGELFF.

As for this clonotype: A much larger clonotype is one base distant, so this may be a read error. This CDR3 is missing its conserved last phenylalanine or tryptophan, likely due to a read error. The V call is TRBV6-1, the J call TRBJ1-1; 10 nucleotides agree with TRBD1. CDR1 MNHNS and CDR2 SASEGT come from the germline V gene. The CDR3 has 16 amino acids. The ends lost 1 base at V and 3 bases at J; junction bases unmatched: 5. The CDR3 DNA reads TGTGCCAGCAGTGAAGGACAGGGGGCGAGGGACACTGAAGCTTTCTAT. Amino acid sequence: CASSEGQGARDTEAFY.

Turning to this clonotype: This sequence may be a read error, since a much larger clone differs from it by one base. This sequence joins TRBV29-1 and TRBJ2-1, with 8 bases that match TRBD1. This CDR3 has 12 residues. The ends lost 5 bases at V and 11 bases at J; junction bases unmatched: 8. Germline V gene sequence: CDR1 SQVTM, CDR2 ANQGSEA. CDR3 in amino acids: CSVSRTGYKQFF. The CDR3 bases are TGCAGCGTTTCCCGGACAGGGTATAAGCAGTTCTTC.